This T cell receptor (beta chain) stems from a study of cytomegalovirus exposure and HLA in healthy donors. From germline, CDR1 is SGHTA and CDR2 FQGNSA. The CDR3 consists of 15 residues. The V segment lost 1 base and the J segment 6 bases; nucleotides outside the gene matches: 3. Study-wide points: Several of the most significant clusters appeared linked to common viral pathogens, based on a later analysis. Productive rates of about 87% or about 30% were seen for most TCR beta V segments in an earlier analysis. The study had only CMV serostatus as immune exposure information.

This clone occurred a few times. What it binds is unknown. 60 Vbeta and 13 Jbeta primers were used in PCR. Assay used: immunoSEQ multiplex PCR; TCRdb lists only in-frame clones, some missing. The sample includes fewer than 200,000 clones, around 79% seen only once; the top ten take about 0.93%. Sequences were obtained from PBMCs. The chain carries TRBV7-2 and TRBJ2-2; TRBD1 matches at 9 bases. The receptor was derived from a woman aged 45-60 years in good health and CMV-seropositive. The CDR3 loop is CASSLVGTGPGELFF. DNA for the CDR3: TGTGCCAGCAGCTTAGTGGGGACAGGGCCCGGGGAGCTGTTTTTT.